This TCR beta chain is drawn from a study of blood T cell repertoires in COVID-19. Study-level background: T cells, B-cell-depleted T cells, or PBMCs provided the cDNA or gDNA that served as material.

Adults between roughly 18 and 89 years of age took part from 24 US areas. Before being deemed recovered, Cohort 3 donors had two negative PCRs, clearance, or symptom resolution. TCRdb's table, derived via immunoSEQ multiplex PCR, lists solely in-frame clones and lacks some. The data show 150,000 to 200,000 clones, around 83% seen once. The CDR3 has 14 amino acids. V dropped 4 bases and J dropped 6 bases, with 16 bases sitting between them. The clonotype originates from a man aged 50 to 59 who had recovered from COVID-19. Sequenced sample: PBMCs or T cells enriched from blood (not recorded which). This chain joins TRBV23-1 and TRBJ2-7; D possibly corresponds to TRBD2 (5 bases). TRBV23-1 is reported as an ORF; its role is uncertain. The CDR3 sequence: CASSRTRRPLEQYF. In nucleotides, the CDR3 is TGCGCCAGCAGTCGGACTCGTCGTCCCCTCGAGCAGTACTTC.